Shown below are 28 T cell receptor beta chains from a single sample sequenced in a study of CD8+ T cells in alopecia areata. Treatment defined: oral pan-JAK inhibitor, 5-10 mg twice daily. Extracted RNA was reverse transcribed, and the resulting cDNA served as sequencing template. Measured with immunoSEQ multiplex PCR; TCRdb has only the in-frame clones, and not every one. Counted here are more than 110,000 clones, about four fifths occurring once; the ten biggest clones make up around 25%. Sequenced here: CD8+ T cells sorted from blood, sampled at week 4, from a patient treated with tofacitinib. These receptors came from a human donor with alopecia areata.

This chain joins TRBV7-9 and TRBJ2-5; the D is unclear. The V and J ends lost 4 bases and 1 base respectively, with 4 bases between them. Germline CDR1 and CDR2: SEHNR and FQNEAQ (reference sequence). The CDR3 covers 12 residues. The CDR3 DNA reads as TGTGCCAGCAGCTCTTTCCAAGAGACCCAGTACTTC. It codes for CASSSFQETQYF.

The V call is TRBV4-2, the J call TRBJ2-1; no clear D. V gave up 0 bases and J gave up 0 bases, with 12 bases separating them. CDR1 and CDR2 from the germline V gene are LGHNA and YNFKEQ. The CDR3 runs 17 residues. The CDR3 DNA follows: TGTGCCAGCAGCCAAGATTGGGCGCAGAGCTCCTACAATGAGCAGTTCTTC. Its translation is CASSQDWAQSSYNEQFF.

This clone came up once. V and J are TRBV7-9 and TRBJ2-7; D unresolved. The CDR3 is 12 amino acids. The germline V gene has CDR1 SEHNR and CDR2 FQNEAQ (reference sequence). V was trimmed by 3 bases and J by 2 bases, leaving 5 bases between them. CDR3 in amino acids: CASSLSPYEQYF. CDR3 DNA: TGTGCCAGCAGCTTGTCCCCCTACGAGCAGTACTTC. The entire variable domain, with the rest obtained from reference TRBV7-9 and TRBJ2-7, is as follows: DTGVSQNPRHKITKRGQNVTFRCDPISEHNRLYWYRQTLGQGPEFLTYFQNEAQLEKSRLLSDRFSAERPKGSFSTLEIQRTEQGDSAMYLCASSLSPYEQYFGPGTRLTVT.

This rearrangement joins TRBV7-9 to TRBJ2-7; D assignment may be TRBD1 or TRBD2 (5 bases each). CDR3 length: 13 residues. CDR1 is SEHNR and CDR2 is FQNEAQ in the germline V gene (reference sequence). The V gene lost 5 bases and the J gene lost 5 bases, with 13 bases spanning the gap. The CDR3 sequence is CASSPGPLNEQYF. The CDR3 bases are TGTGCCAGCAGCCCGGGACCGCTCAACGAGCAGTACTTC.

This clone has only one observation. The sample holds other DNA sequences that translate to the same CDR3. The chain joins TRBV5-6 to TRBJ2-7; D is undetermined. This CDR3 is 14 amino acids long. V lost 0 bases, J lost 2 bases, and 9 bases lay in between. Germline V gives CDR1 SGHDT, CDR2 YYEEEE. This CDR3 is CASSLAGSPYEQYF. CDR3 sequence (DNA): TGTGCCAGCAGCTTGGCCGGTTCCCCCTACGAGCAGTACTTC.

This chain joins TRBV29-1 and TRBJ2-1; the D gene could be TRBD1 or TRBD2 (5 bases each). The CDR3 is 13 residues long. The V end lost 5 bases, the J end lost 4 bases, and 12 bases lay between the germline ends. The germline gives CDR1 SQVTM, CDR2 ANQGSEA. The CDR3 nucleotides are TGCAGCGTTATGGACGGGACGTACAATGAGCAGTTCTTC. Protein product: CSVMDGTYNEQFF.

This clone was seen only once. The chain has TRBV29-1 and TRBJ2-3; 9 positions agree with TRBD1. Trimming cost V 7 bases and J 3 bases; bases outside gene matches: 11. CDR1 and CDR2 (germline): SQVTM, ANQGSEA. The CDR3 is 15 residues long. Here the CDR3 reads CSGIIPGQGTDTQYF. CDR3 nucleotides: TGCAGCGGTATCATCCCGGGACAGGGAACAGATACGCAGTATTTT.

The chain links TRBV6-5 to TRBJ2-3; TRBD2 is a possible D gene (5 bases). This CDR3 is 15 amino acids long. In germline, CDR1 is MNHEY, CDR2 SVGAGI. The V end was cut by 6 bases, the J end by 0 bases, with 13 bases between. The CDR3 DNA reads as TGTGCCAGCAGATCCTCGGGGTCTAGCACAGATACGCAGTATTTT. Amino acids: CASRSSGSSTDTQYF.

The chain combines TRBV4-1 with TRBJ2-7; 8 bases align to TRBD2. CDR1 and CDR2 (germline): MGHRA, YSYEKL. The CDR3 spans 15 residues. V was clipped by 0 bases and J by 2 bases; unmatched bases: 3. DNA for the CDR3: TGCGCCAGCAGCCAAGAAGCGGGGGTGACCTACGAGCAGTACTTC. It translates to CASSQEAGVTYEQYF.

The chain carries TRBV7-2 and TRBJ2-1, with D possibly matching TRBD2 (6 bases). The germline CDR1 and CDR2 sequences are SGHTA and FQGNSA. The CDR3 runs to 15 residues. V was shortened by 6 bases and J by 8 bases, with 20 bases between the two germline ends. The CDR3 DNA reads TGTGCCAGCAGGTGGGACTCCCATCCCACATATGAGCAGTTCTTC. Translating gives CASRWDSHPTYEQFF.

This chain uses TRBV7-6 with TRBJ2-5; D unclear. V was clipped by 4 bases and J by 0 bases, with 9 bases between them. From germline, CDR1 is SGHVS and CDR2 FNYEAQ. This CDR3 comprises 14 residues. This chain's CDR3 is CASSSLGYQETQYF. CDR3 DNA: TGTGCCAGCAGCTCCCTTGGCTACCAAGAGACCCAGTACTTC.

This rearrangement joins TRBV7-2 to TRBJ2-1; D gene uncertain. V was trimmed by 7 bases and J by 9 bases, leaving 10 bases between them. CDR1 and CDR2 (germline): SGHTA, FQGNSA. This CDR3 comprises 11 residues. The CDR3 is CASTYLGEQFF. CDR3 nucleotides: TGTGCCAGCACCTACCTGGGTGAGCAGTTCTTC.

This chain uses TRBV14 with TRBJ2-5; tentatively, D is TRBD2 (6 bases). V lost 2 bases to trimming and J lost 2 bases, with 12 bases between them. The CDR3 totals 15 residues. Germline V gene data show CDR1 as SGHDN and CDR2 as FVKESK. CDR3 DNA: TGTGCCAGCAGCCAACCAACGGGGGTACAAGAGACCCAGTACTTC. Protein: CASSQPTGVQETQYF.

This clone was found once. V and J are TRBV4-1 and TRBJ1-4, with D maybe TRBD1 (6 bases). CDR1 MGHRA and CDR2 YSYEKL come from the germline V gene. Trimming pared 6 bases from V and 0 bases from J, leaving 11 bases between. This CDR3 is built from 15 residues. The CDR3 DNA sequence: TGCGCCAGCAGGGGGGGGCCTGCAACTAATGAAAAACTGTTTTTT. This codes for CASRGGPATNEKLFF.

V usage is TRBV27 and J usage is TRBJ2-7; TRBD2 matches 7 bases. CDR1 is MNHEY, CDR2 SMNVEV, per germline (reference sequence). The CDR3 extends over 14 amino acids. The V gene end was trimmed by 2 bases and the J gene end by 6 bases; junction bases not matched to a gene: 7. CDR3 sequence (DNA): TGTGCCAGCAGTTTAAAGCGGGGAGCCTCCGAGCAGTACTTC. As protein: CASSLKRGASEQYF.

The chain combines TRBV19 with TRBJ2-5, with 7 nucleotides matching TRBD1. This CDR3 has 12 residues. V shed 8 bases and J 1 base; nucleotides not matched to a gene: 1. Germline V lookup: CDR1 LNHDA, CDR2 SQIVND (reference sequence). The CDR3 loop reads CASSGGQETQYF. The CDR3 bases are TGTGCCAGTTCAGGGGGCCAAGAGACCCAGTACTTC. The whole variable domain, remainder taken from reference TRBV19 and TRBJ2-5, is DGGITQSPKYLFRKEGQNVTLSCEQNLNHDAMYWYRQDPGQGLRLIYYSQIVNDFQKGDIAEGYSVSREKKESFPLTVTSAQKNPTAFYLCASSGGQETQYFGPGTRLLVL.

This chain links TRBV21-1 with TRBJ2-7; the tabulated D call, TRBD1, remains unverified against the DNA. TRBV21-1 represents a pseudogene. The CDR3 is made up of 15 amino acids. CDR3 sequence: CASSKAGALTYEQYF. The CDR3 nucleotides are TGTGCCAGCAGCAAAGCTGGGGCCCTCACCTACGAGCAGTACTTC.

The rearrangement uses TRBV6-1 and TRBJ2-7; D may be TRBD1 or TRBD2 (5 bases each). In germline, CDR1 is MNHNS, CDR2 SASEGT. The CDR3 extends over 15 amino acids. The V gene lost 1 base and the J gene lost 5 bases, with 15 bases spanning the gap. The CDR3 nucleotides are TGTGCCAGCAGTGAAGGGCGGCGGGCAGGGAACGAGCAGTACTTC. Amino acids: CASSEGRRAGNEQYF.

The rearrangement uses TRBV7-9 and TRBJ2-3, with 9 bases that match TRBD2. V gave up 2 bases and J gave up 2 bases; unmatched junction bases: 5. The CDR3 runs to 16 residues. From germline, CDR1 is SEHNR and CDR2 FQNEAQ (reference sequence). The CDR3 nucleotides are TGTGCCAGCAGCTTAATGACTAGCGGTCTCACAGATACGCAGTATTTT. It is translated as CASSLMTSGLTDTQYF.

The rearrangement links TRBV27 to TRBJ2-5; D not certain. The CDR3 loop spans 13 amino acids. CDR1 MNHEY and CDR2 SMNVEV come from the germline V gene (reference sequence). Trimming cost V 5 bases and J 1 base, with 8 bases left between them. The CDR3 bases are TGTGCCAGCAGTCCCCTGATCCAAGAGACCCAGTACTTC. This gives the protein CASSPLIQETQYF.

The count of this clone is one. The rearrangement uses TRBV18 and TRBJ2-1; 8 bases map to TRBD2. The V segment lost 2 bases and the J segment 8 bases; nucleotides outside the gene matches: 8. CDR1 and CDR2 from the germline V gene are KGHSH and LQKENI. This CDR3 region has 15 residues. The CDR3 nucleotides read TGTGCCAGCTCACCAACCGGGACTAGTGTCGATGAGCAGTTCTTC. Amino acid sequence: CASSPTGTSVDEQFF. The full variable domain, completed using reference TRBV18 and TRBJ2-1, is NAGVMQNPRHLVRRRGQEARLRCSPMKGHSHVYWYRQLPEEGLKFMVYLQKENIIDESGMPKERFSAEFPKEGPSILRIQQVVRGDSAAYFCASSPTGTSVDEQFFGPGTRLTVL.

The chain links TRBV4-1 to TRBJ2-5; D is unresolved. Trimming took 1 base from V and 5 from J, leaving 8 bases between them. CDR1 is MGHRA and CDR2 is YSYEKL in the germline V gene. The CDR3 covers 13 residues. CDR3 residues: CASSQVPRETQYF. As DNA, the CDR3 is TGCGCCAGCAGCCAAGTCCCACGGGAGACCCAGTACTTC.

V and J are TRBV7-8 and TRBJ2-2, with D possibly being TRBD1 (6 bases). CDR3 length: 14 residues. The ends were cut back, 1 base at V and 8 bases at J, with 11 bases in the middle. CDR1 SGHVS and CDR2 FQNEAQ come from the germline V gene. CDR3 coding DNA: TGTGCCAGCAGCTTAGTGGGCAGGGGAGGGGAGCTGTTTTTT. Amino acids: CASSLVGRGGELFF.

This clone occurred once. The J gene is TRBJ2-5, the V gene TRBV5-1, with TRBD1 matching over 7 bases. The CDR3 covers 15 residues. J was trimmed by 4 bases and V by 4 bases; bases with no gene match: 10. CDR1 is SGHRS and CDR2 is YFSETQ in the germline V gene. Written as DNA, the CDR3 is TGCGCCAGCAGCCATCGAGAAGGGGGCATAGAGACCCAGTACTTC. Translation gives CASSHREGGIETQYF.

The rearrangement links TRBV30 to TRBJ1-4; possibly TRBD1 for D (6 bases). The CDR3 contains 13 residues. Per germline, CDR1 GTSNPN and CDR2 SVGIG (reference sequence). The V gene lost 3 bases and the J gene lost 8 bases, with 13 bases spanning the gap. CDR3 in DNA: TGTGCCTGGAGGGAGGACAGTAGGGAAAAACTGTTTTTT. Translation: CAWREDSREKLFF.

This chain joins TRBV7-3 and TRBJ2-3, with D maybe TRBD2 (6 bases). Germline V gene lookup returns CDR1 SGHTA and CDR2 FQGTGA. The V end lost 4 bases, the J end lost 1 base, and 9 bases lay between the germline ends. This CDR3 contains 14 residues. DNA for the CDR3: TGTGCCAGCAGCTCGGGACTCCGCACAGATACGCAGTATTTT. It encodes CASSSGLRTDTQYF.

This clone was found a few times. The rearrangement joins TRBV13 to TRBJ2-1; 9 bases are shared with TRBD2. J lost 6 bases, V lost 5 bases, and 14 bases had no gene match. This CDR3 is built from 17 residues. Germline V lookup: CDR1 PRHDT, CDR2 FYEKMQ (reference sequence). CDR3 in amino acids: CASSTSSSRGGLNEQFF. CDR3 bases: TGTGCCAGCAGCACATCCTCCTCGCGGGGGGGCCTCAATGAGCAGTTCTTC. The full variable domain, completed using reference TRBV13 and TRBJ2-1, is AAGVIQSPRHLIKEKRETATLKCYPIPRHDTVYWYQQGPGQDPQFLISFYEKMQSDKGSIPDRFSAQQFSDYHSELNMSSLELGDSALYFCASSTSSSRGGLNEQFFGPGTRLTVL.

The chain joins TRBV7-9 to TRBJ2-7; no definite D call. Germline V gene lookup returns CDR1 SEHNR and CDR2 FQNEAQ (reference sequence). The CDR3 length is 13 residues. Trimming took 1 base from V and 3 from J, leaving 7 bases between them. The chain's CDR3 is CASSLGSGYEQYF. The CDR3 coding sequence is TGTGCCAGCAGCTTAGGGTCCGGCTACGAGCAGTACTTC.